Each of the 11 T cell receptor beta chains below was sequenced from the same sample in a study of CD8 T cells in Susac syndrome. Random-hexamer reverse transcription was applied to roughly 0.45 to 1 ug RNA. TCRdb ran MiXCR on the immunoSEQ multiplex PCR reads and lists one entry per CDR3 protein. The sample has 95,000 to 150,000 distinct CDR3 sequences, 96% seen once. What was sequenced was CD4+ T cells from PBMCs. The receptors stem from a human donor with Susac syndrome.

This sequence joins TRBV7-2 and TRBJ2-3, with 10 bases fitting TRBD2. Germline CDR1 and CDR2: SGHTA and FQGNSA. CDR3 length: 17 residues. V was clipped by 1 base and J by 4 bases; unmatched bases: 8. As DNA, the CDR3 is TGTGCCAGCAGCTTAGTCCCCCTAGCGGGAGTTGCAGATACGCAGTATTTT. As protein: CASSLVPLAGVADTQYF.

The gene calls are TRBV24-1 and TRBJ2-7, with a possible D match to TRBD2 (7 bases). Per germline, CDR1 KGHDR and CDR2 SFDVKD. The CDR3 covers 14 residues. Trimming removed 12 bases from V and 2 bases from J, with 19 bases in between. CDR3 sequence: CAPGGRGGPYEQYF. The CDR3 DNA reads TGTGCCCCCGGCGGGCGCGGGGGCCCCTACGAGCAGTACTTC.

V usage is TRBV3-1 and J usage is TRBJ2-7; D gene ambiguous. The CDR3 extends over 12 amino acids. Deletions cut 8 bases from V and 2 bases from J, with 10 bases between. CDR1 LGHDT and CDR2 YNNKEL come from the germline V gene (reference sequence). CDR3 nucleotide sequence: TGTGCCAGCTCACCAAGAACCTACGAGCAGTACTTC. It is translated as CASSPRTYEQYF.

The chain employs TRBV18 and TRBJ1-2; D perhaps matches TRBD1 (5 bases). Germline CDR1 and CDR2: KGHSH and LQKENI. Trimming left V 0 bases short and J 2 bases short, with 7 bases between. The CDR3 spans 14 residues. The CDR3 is CASSPPGRNYGYTF. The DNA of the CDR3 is TGTGCCAGCTCACCACCGGGACGGAACTATGGCTACACCTTC.

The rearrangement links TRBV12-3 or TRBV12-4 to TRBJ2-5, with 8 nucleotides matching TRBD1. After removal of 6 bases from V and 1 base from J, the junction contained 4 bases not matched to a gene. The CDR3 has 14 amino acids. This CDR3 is CASSRTGIQETQYF. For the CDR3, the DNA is TGTGCCAGCAGCCGGACAGGGATCCAAGAGACCCAGTACTTC.

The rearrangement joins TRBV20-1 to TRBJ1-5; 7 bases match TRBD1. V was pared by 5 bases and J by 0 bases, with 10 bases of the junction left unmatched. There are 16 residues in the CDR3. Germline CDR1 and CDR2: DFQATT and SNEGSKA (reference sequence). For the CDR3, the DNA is TGCAGTGCTTCGGCAGGGGGGCATTATAGCAATCAGCCCCAGCATTTT. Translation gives CSASAGGHYSNQPQHF.

In DNA form, the CDR3 reads TGTGCCAGCAGTTCCCCTCTTAGCCAGGGCTACAATGAGCAGTTCTTC. This encodes CASSSPLSQGYNEQFF. V and J are TRBV27 and TRBJ2-1, with D maybe TRBD1 (5 bases). Germline V gene data show CDR1 as MNHEY and CDR2 as SMNVEV (reference sequence). The length of the CDR3 is 16 residues. V lost 4 bases, J lost 3 bases, and 16 bases lay in between.

Written as DNA, the CDR3 is TGCAGCGTTCGTAAGCGGGAGGGTAGTGAGACCCAGTACTTC. Protein product: CSVRKREGSETQYF. V gene TRBV29-1 combines with J gene TRBJ2-5; TRBD2 matches at 10 bases. CDR1 is SQVTM and CDR2 is ANQGSEA in the germline V gene. The V gene end was trimmed by 5 bases and the J gene end by 5 bases; junction bases not matched to a gene: 8. The length of the CDR3 is 14 residues.

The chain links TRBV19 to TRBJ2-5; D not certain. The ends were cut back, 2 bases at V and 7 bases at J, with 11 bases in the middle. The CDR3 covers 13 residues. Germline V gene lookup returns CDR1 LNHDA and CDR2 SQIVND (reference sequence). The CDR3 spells CASSIQVPGTQYF. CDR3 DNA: TGTGCCAGTAGTATACAGGTCCCCGGGACCCAGTACTTC.

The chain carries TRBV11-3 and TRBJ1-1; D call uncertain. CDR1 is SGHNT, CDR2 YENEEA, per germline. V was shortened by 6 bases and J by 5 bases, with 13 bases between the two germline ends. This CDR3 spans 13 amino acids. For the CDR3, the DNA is TGTGCCAGCAGTAGGGCCTCCGGGACTGAAGCTTTCTTT. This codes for CASSRASGTEAFF.

The CDR3 DNA sequence: TGTGCCAGCTCACCAGGGAGGGGGACCAACGTCCTGACTTTC. Amino acid sequence: CASSPGRGTNVLTF. This sequence joins TRBV18 and TRBJ2-6, with D perhaps matching TRBD2 (7 bases). In germline, CDR1 is KGHSH, CDR2 LQKENI. The CDR3 is 14 amino acids. V was cut by 2 bases and J by 8 bases, with 10 bases left in between.